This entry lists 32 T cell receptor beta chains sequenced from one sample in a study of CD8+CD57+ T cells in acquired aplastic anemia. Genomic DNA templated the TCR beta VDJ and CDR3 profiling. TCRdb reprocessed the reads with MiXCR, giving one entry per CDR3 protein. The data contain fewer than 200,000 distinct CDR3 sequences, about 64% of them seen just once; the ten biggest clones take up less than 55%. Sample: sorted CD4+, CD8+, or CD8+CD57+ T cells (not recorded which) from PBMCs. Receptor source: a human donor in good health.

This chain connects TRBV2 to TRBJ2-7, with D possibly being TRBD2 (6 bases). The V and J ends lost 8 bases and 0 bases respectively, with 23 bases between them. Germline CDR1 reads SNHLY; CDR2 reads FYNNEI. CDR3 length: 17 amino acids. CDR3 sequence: CASGGLIARFVSYEQYF. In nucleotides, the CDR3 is TGTGCCAGCGGGGGACTTATCGCCCGATTCGTCTCCTACGAGCAGTACTTC.

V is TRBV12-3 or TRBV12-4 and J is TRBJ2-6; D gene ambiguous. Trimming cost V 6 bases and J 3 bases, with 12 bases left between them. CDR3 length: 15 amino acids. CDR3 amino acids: CASSPHADGANVLTF. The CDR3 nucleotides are TGTGCCAGCAGCCCCCACGCGGATGGGGCCAACGTCCTGACTTTC.

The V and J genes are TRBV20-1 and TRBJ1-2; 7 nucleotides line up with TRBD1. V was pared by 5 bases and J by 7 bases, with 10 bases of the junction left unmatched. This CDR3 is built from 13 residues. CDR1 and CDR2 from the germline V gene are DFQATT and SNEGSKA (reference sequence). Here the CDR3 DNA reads TGCAGTGCTCCGGACGACAGGGTAGTTGGCTACACCTTC. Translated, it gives CSAPDDRVVGYTF.

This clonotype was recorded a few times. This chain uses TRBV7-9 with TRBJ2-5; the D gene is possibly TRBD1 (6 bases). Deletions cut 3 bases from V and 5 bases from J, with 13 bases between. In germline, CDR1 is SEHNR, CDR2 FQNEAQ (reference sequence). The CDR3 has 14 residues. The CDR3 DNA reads TGTGCCAGCAGCTTGGCACAGGGCAGGGAGACCCAGTACTTC. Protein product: CASSLAQGRETQYF.

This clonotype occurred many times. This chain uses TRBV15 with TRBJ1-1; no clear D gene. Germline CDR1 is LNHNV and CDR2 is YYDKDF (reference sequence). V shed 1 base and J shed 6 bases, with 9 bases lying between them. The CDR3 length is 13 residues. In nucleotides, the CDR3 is TGTGCCACCAGCAGAGTGGGAGGACCTGAAGCTTTCTTT. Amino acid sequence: CATSRVGGPEAFF.

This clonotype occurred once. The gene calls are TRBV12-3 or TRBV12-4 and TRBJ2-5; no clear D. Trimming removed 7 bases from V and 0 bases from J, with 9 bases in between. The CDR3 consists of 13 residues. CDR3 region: CASKPGDQETQYF. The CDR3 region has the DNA TGTGCCAGCAAACCCGGCGACCAAGAGACCCAGTACTTC.

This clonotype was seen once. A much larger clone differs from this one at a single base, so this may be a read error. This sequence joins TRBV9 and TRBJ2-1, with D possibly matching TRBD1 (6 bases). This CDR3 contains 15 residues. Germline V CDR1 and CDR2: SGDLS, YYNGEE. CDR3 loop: CASSVGGQPYNEQSF. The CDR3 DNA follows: TGTGCCAGCAGCGTAGGCGGACAGCCCTACAATGAGCAGTCCTTC.

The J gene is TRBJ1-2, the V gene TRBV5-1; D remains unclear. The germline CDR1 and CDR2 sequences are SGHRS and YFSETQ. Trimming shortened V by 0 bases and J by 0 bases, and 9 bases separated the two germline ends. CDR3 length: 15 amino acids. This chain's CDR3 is CASSLVGPSNYGYTF. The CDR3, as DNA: TGCGCCAGCAGCTTGGTTGGTCCGTCTAACTATGGCTACACCTTC. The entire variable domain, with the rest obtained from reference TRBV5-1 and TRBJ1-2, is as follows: KAGVTQTPRYLIKTRGQQVTLSCSPISGHRSVSWYQQTPGQGLQFLFEYFSETQRNKGNFPGRFSGRQFSNSRSEMNVSTLELGDSALYLCASSLVGPSNYGYTFGSGTRLTVV.

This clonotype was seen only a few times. CDR3 sequence: CASSTTGSYEQYF. The CDR3 DNA follows: TGTGCCAGCAGCACGACAGGGTCCTACGAGCAGTACTTC. J is TRBJ2-7 and V is TRBV7-6; TRBD1 matches 7 bases. Germline assignment: CDR1 SGHVS and CDR2 FNYEAQ. With V trimmed by 5 bases and J by 1 base, 2 bases remained unmatched. The CDR3 loop spans 13 amino acids.

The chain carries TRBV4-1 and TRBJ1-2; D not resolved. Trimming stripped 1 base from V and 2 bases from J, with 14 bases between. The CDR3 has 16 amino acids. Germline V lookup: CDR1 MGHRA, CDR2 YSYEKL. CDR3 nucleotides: TGCGCCAGCAGCCAAGCGGAGGAGCCTACAAACTATGGCTACACCTTC. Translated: CASSQAEEPTNYGYTF.

For the CDR3, the DNA is TGCGCCAGCGGAGACGGATCAGCGGGAGTCTCCTACGAGCAGTACTTC. Translated, it gives CASGDGSAGVSYEQYF. The chain employs TRBV10-1 and TRBJ2-7, with 8 nucleotides matching TRBD2. The CDR3 sequence is 16 residues long. The germline gives CDR1 WNHNN, CDR2 SYGVQD (reference sequence). V dropped 8 bases and J dropped 0; count of bases not matched to a gene: 12.

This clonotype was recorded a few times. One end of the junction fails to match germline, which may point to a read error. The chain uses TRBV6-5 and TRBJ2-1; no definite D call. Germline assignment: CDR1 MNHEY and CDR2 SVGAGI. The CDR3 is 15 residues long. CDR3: CASSYQFLDTNEHFF. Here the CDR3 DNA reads TGTGCCAGCAGTTACCAATTCTTAGACACTAATGAGCATTTCTTC.

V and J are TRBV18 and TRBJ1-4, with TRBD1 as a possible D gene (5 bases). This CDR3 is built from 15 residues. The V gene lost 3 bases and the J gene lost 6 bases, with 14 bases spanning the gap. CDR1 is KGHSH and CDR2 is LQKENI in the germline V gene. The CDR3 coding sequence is TGTGCCAGCTCACCGGGAGACGGGACGGATGAAAAACTGTTTTTT. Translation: CASSPGDGTDEKLFF.

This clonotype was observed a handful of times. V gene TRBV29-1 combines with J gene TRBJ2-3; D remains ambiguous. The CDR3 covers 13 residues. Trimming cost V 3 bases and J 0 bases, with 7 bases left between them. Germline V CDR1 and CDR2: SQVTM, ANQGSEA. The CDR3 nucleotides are TGCAGCGTTGACCCGACTAGCACAGATACGCAGTATTTT. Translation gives CSVDPTSTDTQYF.

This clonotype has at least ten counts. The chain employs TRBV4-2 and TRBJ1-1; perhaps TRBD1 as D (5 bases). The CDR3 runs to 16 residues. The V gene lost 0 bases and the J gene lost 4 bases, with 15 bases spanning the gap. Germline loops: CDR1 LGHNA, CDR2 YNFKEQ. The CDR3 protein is CASSQERGAVTTEAFF. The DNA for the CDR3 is TGTGCCAGCAGCCAAGAAAGAGGGGCTGTAACCACTGAAGCTTTCTTT.

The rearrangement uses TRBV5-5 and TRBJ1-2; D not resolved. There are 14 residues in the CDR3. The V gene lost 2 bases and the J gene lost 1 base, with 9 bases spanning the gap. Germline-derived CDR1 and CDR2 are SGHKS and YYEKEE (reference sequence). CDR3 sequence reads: CASSLADGNYGYTF. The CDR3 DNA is TGTGCCAGCAGCTTAGCGGACGGTAACTATGGCTACACCTTC.

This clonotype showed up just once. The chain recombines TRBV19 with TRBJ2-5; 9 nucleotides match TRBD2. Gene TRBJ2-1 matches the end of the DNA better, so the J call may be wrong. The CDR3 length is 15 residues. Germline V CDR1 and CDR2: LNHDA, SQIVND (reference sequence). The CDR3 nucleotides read TGTGCCAGTAGTATAATTAGCGGGGGAAAAGGTGAGCAGTTCTTC. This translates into CASSIISGGKGEQFF.

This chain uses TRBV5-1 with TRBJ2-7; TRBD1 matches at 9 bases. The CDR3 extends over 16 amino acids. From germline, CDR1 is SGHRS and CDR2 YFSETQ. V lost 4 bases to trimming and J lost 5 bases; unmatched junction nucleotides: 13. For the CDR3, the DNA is TGCGCCAGCAGCCCGACGGCCGGACAGGGGCGCAACGAGCAGTACTTC. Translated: CASSPTAGQGRNEQYF.

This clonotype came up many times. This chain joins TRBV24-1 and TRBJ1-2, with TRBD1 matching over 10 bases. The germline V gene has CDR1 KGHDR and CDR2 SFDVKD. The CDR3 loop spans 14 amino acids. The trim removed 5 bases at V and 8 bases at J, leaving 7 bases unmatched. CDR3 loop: CATSVGQGLGGYTF. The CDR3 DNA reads TGTGCCACCAGTGTGGGACAGGGGTTGGGCGGCTACACCTTC.

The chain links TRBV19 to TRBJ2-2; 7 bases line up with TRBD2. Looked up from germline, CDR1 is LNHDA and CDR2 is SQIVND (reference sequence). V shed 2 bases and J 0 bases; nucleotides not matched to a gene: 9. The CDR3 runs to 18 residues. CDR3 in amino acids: CASSINPLANANTGELFF. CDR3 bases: TGTGCCAGTAGTATAAACCCACTAGCGAACGCGAACACCGGGGAGCTGTTTTTT. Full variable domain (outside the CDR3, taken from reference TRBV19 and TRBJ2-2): DGGITQSPKYLFRKEGQNVTLSCEQNLNHDAMYWYRQDPGQGLRLIYYSQIVNDFQKGDIAEGYSVSREKKESFPLTVTSAQKNPTAFYLCASSINPLANANTGELFFGEGSRLTVL.

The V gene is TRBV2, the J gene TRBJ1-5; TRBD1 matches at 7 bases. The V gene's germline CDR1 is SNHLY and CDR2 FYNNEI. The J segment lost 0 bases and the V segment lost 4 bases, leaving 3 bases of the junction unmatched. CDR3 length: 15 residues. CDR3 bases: TGTGCCAGCAGTGTCCAGGGGGATAGCAATCAGCCCCAGCATTTT. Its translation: CASSVQGDSNQPQHF.

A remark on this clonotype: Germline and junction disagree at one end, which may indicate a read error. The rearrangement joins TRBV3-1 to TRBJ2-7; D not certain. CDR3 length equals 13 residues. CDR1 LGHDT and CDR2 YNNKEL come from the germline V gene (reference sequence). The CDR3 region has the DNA TGTGCCAGCAGCCAAGATCGTGCCCTCGAGCGGTACTTC. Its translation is CASSQDRALERYF.

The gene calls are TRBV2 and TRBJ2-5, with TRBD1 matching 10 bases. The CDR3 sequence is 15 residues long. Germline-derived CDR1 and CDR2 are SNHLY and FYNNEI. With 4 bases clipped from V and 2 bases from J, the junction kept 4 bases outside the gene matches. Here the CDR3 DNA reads TGTGCCAGCAGTGGTTGGACAGGGGGTCAAGAGACCCAGTACTTC. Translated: CASSGWTGGQETQYF. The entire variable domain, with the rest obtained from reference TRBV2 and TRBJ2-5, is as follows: EPEVTQTPSHQVTQMGQEVILRCVPISNHLYFYWYRQILGQKVEFLVSFYNNEISEKSEIFDDQFSVERPDGSNFTLKIRSTKLEDSAMYFCASSGWTGGQETQYFGPGTRLLVL.

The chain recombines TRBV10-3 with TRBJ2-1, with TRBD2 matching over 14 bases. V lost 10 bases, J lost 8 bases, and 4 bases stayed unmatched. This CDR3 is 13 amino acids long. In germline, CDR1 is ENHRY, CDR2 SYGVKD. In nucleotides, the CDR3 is TGTGCCACCGGGACTAGCGGGAGTGATGAGCAGTTCTTC. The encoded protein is CATGTSGSDEQFF.

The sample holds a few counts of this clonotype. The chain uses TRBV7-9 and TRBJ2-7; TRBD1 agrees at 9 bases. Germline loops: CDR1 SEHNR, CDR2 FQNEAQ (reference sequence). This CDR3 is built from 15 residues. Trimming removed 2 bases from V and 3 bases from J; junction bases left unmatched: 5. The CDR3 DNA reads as TGTGCCAGCAGCTTATCCCGGGACAGGGACTACGAGCAGTACTTC. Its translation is CASSLSRDRDYEQYF.

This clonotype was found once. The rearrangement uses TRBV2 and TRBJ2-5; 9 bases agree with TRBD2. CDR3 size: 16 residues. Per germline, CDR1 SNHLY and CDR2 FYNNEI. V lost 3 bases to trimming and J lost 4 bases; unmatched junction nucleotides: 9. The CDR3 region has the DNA TGTGCCAGCAGTGACCCCCTAGCGGGATTACCAGAGACCCAGTACTTC. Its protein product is CASSDPLAGLPETQYF.

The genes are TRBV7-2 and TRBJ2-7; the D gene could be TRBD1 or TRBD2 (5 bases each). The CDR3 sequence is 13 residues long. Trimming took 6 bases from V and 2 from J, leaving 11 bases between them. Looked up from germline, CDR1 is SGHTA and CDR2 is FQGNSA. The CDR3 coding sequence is TGTGCCAGCAGTCGGGACCCTACCTACGAGCAGTACTTC. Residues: CASSRDPTYEQYF.

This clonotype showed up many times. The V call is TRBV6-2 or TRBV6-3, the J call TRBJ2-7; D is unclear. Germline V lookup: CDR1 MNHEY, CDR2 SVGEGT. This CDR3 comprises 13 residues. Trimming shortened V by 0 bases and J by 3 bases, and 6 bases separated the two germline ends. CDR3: CASSYSDNYEQYF. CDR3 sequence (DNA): TGTGCCAGCAGTTACTCAGATAACTACGAGCAGTACTTC.

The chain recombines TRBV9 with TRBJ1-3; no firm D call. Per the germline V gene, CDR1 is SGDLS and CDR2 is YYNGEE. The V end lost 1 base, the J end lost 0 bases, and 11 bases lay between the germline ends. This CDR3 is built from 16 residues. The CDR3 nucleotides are TGTGCCAGCAGCGTAAAGAGAGGCTTCTCTGGAAACACCATATATTTT. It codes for CASSVKRGFSGNTIYF.

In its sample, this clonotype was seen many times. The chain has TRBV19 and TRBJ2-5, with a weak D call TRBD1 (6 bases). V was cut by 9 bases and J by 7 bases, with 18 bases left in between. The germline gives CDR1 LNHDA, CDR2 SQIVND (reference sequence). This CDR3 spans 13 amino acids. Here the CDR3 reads CASGPQGFGTQYF. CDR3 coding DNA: TGTGCCAGCGGACCGCAGGGGTTTGGGACCCAGTACTTC. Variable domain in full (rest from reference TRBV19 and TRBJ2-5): DGGITQSPKYLFRKEGQNVTLSCEQNLNHDAMYWYRQDPGQGLRLIYYSQIVNDFQKGDIAEGYSVSREKKESFPLTVTSAQKNPTAFYLCASGPQGFGTQYFGPGTRLLVL.

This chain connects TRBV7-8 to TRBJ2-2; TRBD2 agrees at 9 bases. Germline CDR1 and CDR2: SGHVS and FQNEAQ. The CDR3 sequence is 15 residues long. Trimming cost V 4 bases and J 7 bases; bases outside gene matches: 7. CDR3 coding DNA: TGTGCCAGCAGCTCGGCGGGGGGGTATAACGGGGAGCTGTTTTTT. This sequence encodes CASSSAGGYNGELFF.

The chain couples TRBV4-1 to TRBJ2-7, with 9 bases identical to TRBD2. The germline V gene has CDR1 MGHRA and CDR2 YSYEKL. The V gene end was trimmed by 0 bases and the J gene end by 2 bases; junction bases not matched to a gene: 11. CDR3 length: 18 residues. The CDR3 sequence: CASSQDTAGGSGPYEQYF. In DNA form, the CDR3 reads TGCGCCAGCAGCCAAGATACAGCGGGAGGTAGCGGACCCTACGAGCAGTACTTC.